This record concerns one T cell receptor (beta chain) sequence. Its antigen remains unknown. cDNA synthesis used the whole RNA isolate, giving expressed TCRB sequences. The repertoire was sequenced with immunoSEQ multiplex PCR; TCRdb's copy has only in-frame clones and lacks some. The sample holds about 700,000 clones, roughly 13% seen once. These data belong to a study of beta chain features in type 1 diabetes. Study-level background: Patients looked much like healthy donors when it came to age, gender and cell yields.

V dropped 4 bases and J dropped 5; count of bases not matched to a gene: 8. The CDR3 is made up of 16 amino acids. Germline V lookup: CDR1 MNHNS, CDR2 SASEGT. Using CD45RO/CCR7/CD25/CD127/CD95/CD27, CD4+ naive, central memory, regulatory and stem cell-like memory cells were sorted. Whole-study results and caveats: Type 1 diabetes patients showed fewer insertions and more deletions at VDJ junctions. Compared with healthy donors, patients appeared to share more similar naive, central memory and regulatory TCRB repertoires. Among patients with Type 1 diabetes, TCRB CDR3s were moderately but significantly shorter in every one of the four CD4+ subsets.

The sample taken for sequencing was naive CD4+ T cells from blood. The chain is built from TRBV6-1 and TRBJ2-5; 12 nucleotides align to TRBD1. This TCR was recovered from a man between 18 and 29 years old with type 1 diabetes. The CDR3 nucleotides read TGTGCCAGCAGTGCGTTGGGACAGGGGGCGCGGGAGACCCAGTACTTC. Its protein is CASSALGQGARETQYF.